This T cell receptor (beta chain) comes out of a study of blood T cell repertoires in COVID-19. TCRdb's table, derived via immunoSEQ multiplex PCR, lists solely in-frame clones and lacks some. The table includes 250,000 or so clones, 86% detected once. Between the trimmed V and J ends, which lost 3 bases and 3 bases, there was a span of 10 bases. Per germline, CDR1 SGDLS and CDR2 YYNGEE. This CDR3 contains 13 residues. Specimen: peripheral blood. This receptor was taken from a man aged 25-45 years with active or convalescent COVID-19. V gene TRBV9 combines with J gene TRBJ2-7, with a weak D call TRBD1 (5 bases). The CDR3 protein is CASSDRQGYEQYF. The CDR3 DNA reads as TGTGCCAGCAGCGACCGGCAGGGCTACGAGCAGTACTTC.